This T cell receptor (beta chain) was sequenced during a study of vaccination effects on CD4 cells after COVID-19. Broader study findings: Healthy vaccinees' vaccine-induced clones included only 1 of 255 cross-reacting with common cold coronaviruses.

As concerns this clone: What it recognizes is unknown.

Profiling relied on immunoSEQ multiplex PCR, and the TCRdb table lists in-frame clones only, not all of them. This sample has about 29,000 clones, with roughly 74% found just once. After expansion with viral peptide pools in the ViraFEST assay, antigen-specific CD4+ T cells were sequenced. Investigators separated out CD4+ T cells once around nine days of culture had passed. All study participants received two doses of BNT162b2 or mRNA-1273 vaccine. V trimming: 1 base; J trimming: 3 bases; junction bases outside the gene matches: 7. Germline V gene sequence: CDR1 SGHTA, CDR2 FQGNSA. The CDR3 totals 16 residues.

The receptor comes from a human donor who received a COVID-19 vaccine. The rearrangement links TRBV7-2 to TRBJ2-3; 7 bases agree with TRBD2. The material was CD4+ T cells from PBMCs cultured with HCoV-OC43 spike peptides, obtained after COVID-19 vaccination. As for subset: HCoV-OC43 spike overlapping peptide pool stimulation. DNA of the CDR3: TGTGCCAGCAGCTTAGTCGGCTGGGGAGGGACAGATACGCAGTATTTT. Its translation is CASSLVGWGGTDTQYF.